The 14 T cell receptor beta chains given below trace back to one sample, sequenced in a study of blood T cell repertoires in COVID-19. Repertoires were generated with immunoSEQ multiplex PCR, while TCRdb's copy carries only in-frame clones and drops some. The table has about 18,000 clones, about 91% seen once; the top ten hold 5%. Sequencing was performed on PBMCs or T cells enriched from blood (not recorded which). The receptor set was obtained from a woman aged 25 to 39 who had recovered from COVID-19.

J is TRBJ2-3 and V is TRBV4-3, with 8 bases identical to TRBD1. This CDR3 contains 14 residues. V dropped 4 bases and J dropped 8; count of bases not matched to a gene: 8. Germline assignment: CDR1 LGHNA and CDR2 YSLEER. The CDR3 nucleotides are TGCGCCAGCAGCCTGCAGGGGGCTGGAGTTACGCAGTATTTT. Its protein is CASSLQGAGVTQYF.

The V gene is TRBV28, the J gene TRBJ1-4, with D unresolved. The CDR3 has 15 amino acids. Looked up from germline, CDR1 is MDHEN and CDR2 is SYDVKM. V dropped 6 bases and J dropped 3 bases, with 14 bases sitting between them. The CDR3 DNA reads TGTGCCAGCAGCTGGCGGGGTGGTTCTAATGAAAAACTGTTTTTT. This translates into CASSWRGGSNEKLFF.

This clone has just a few counts. This chain uses TRBV10-3 with TRBJ2-1; 9 nucleotides align to TRBD2. After removal of 11 bases from V and 7 bases from J, the junction contained 15 bases not matched to a gene. CDR1 and CDR2 (germline): ENHRY, SYGVKD. The CDR3 has 15 amino acids. CDR3 nucleotides: TGTGCCGCTCAGGACATGACTAGCGGTGGGAATGAGCAGTTCTTC. Translating gives CAAQDMTSGGNEQFF.

This rearrangement joins TRBV9 to TRBJ1-3; the D gene is possibly TRBD1 (5 bases). Germline V gene sequence: CDR1 SGDLS, CDR2 YYNGEE. Trimming took 3 bases from V and 1 from J, leaving 11 bases between them. This CDR3 comprises 15 residues. CDR3 sequence: CASSGRGESGNTIYF. In DNA form, the CDR3 reads TGTGCCAGCAGCGGCCGGGGGGAGTCTGGAAACACCATATATTTT.

The chain joins TRBV27 to TRBJ2-7, with 11 nucleotides matching TRBD1. J gave up 1 base and V 4 bases, and 3 bases lay outside the gene matches. The CDR3 is 15 residues long. The germline CDR1 and CDR2 sequences are MNHEY and SMNVEV (reference sequence). CDR3 sequence reads: CASSSGTGGSYEQYF. The CDR3 DNA sequence: TGTGCCAGCAGTTCCGGGACAGGGGGTTCCTACGAGCAGTACTTC.

The rearrangement uses TRBV7-3 and TRBJ2-7; 9 bases agree with TRBD1. This CDR3 comprises 15 residues. Trimming cost V 3 bases and J 2 bases; bases outside gene matches: 5. The V gene's germline CDR1 is SGHTA and CDR2 FQGTGA. The CDR3, as DNA: TGTGCCAGCAGCTTTAGGGGACAGGGTCCCTACGAGCAGTACTTC. Translating gives CASSFRGQGPYEQYF.

This clone has a handful of counts. This chain uses TRBV7-9 with TRBJ1-3, with TRBD1 matching 7 bases. This CDR3 has 15 amino acids. With 3 bases clipped from V and 2 bases from J, the junction kept 4 bases outside the gene matches. The V gene's germline CDR1 is SEHNR and CDR2 FQNEAQ (reference sequence). The CDR3 sequence: CASSFGQGAGNTIYF. The CDR3, as DNA: TGTGCCAGCAGCTTTGGGCAGGGGGCTGGAAACACCATATATTTT.

V usage is TRBV30 and J usage is TRBJ2-6; the match to TRBD1 covers 10 bases. Losses at the gene ends were 3 bases for V and 4 bases for J; bases not matched to a gene: 15. This CDR3 has 19 amino acids. Germline V gives CDR1 GTSNPN, CDR2 SVGIG (reference sequence). The CDR3 spells CAWRNRDRGSYAGANVLTF. The CDR3 DNA reads TGTGCCTGGAGGAACCGGGACAGGGGATCTTATGCCGGGGCCAACGTCCTGACTTTC.

The gene calls are TRBV18 and TRBJ1-1; TRBD1 is a possible D gene (6 bases). The CDR3 contains 17 residues. In germline, CDR1 is KGHSH, CDR2 LQKENI. V was pared by 2 bases and J by 1 base, with 17 bases between. Here the CDR3 DNA reads TGTGCCAGCTCACCATATACAGGGACGGGGGGGAACACTGAAGCTTTCTTT. Protein sequence: CASSPYTGTGGNTEAFF.

This clone is a singleton in its sample. The CDR3: CASSLAAPSGGTDTQYF. DNA for the CDR3: TGTGCCAGCAGCTTAGCAGCCCCTAGCGGGGGCACAGATACGCAGTATTTT. The J gene is TRBJ2-3, the V gene TRBV11-2; 9 bases are a match to TRBD2. Trimming took 1 base from V and 1 from J; bases not matched to a gene: 6. The CDR3 consists of 17 residues. CDR1 and CDR2 from the germline V gene are SGHAT and FQNNGV.

The chain links TRBV7-8 to TRBJ1-2, with D possibly being TRBD1 (6 bases). CDR1 and CDR2 (germline): SGHVS, FQNEAQ. Trimming took 1 base from V and 8 from J, leaving 8 bases between them. The CDR3 sequence is 12 residues long. The CDR3 bases are TGTGCCAGCAGCTTAGTCCAGGGGGGCTACACCTTC. As protein: CASSLVQGGYTF.

The chain combines TRBV7-3 with TRBJ1-5; D remains ambiguous. Trimming removed 2 bases at V and 1 base at J, with 9 bases between. From germline, CDR1 is SGHTA and CDR2 FQGTGA. There are 15 residues in the CDR3. CDR3 sequence (DNA): TGTGCCAGCAGCTTAGACGGCGGCAGCAATCAGCCCCAGCATTTT. Protein: CASSLDGGSNQPQHF.

The chain is built from TRBV27 and TRBJ1-1; D may be TRBD1 (5 bases). This CDR3 region has 14 residues. Trimming removed 5 bases at V and 4 bases at J, with 14 bases between. Germline-derived CDR1 and CDR2 are MNHEY and SMNVEV (reference sequence). The CDR3 sequence: CASSSAVRGTEAFF. In DNA, the CDR3 is TGTGCCAGCAGTAGTGCTGTAAGGGGCACTGAAGCTTTCTTT.

The chain joins TRBV2 to TRBJ1-2, with D possibly matching TRBD1 (6 bases). V lost 8 bases, J lost 1 base, and 14 bases lay in between. CDR1 SNHLY and CDR2 FYNNEI come from the germline V gene. This CDR3 contains 14 residues. The CDR3 region is CASSDSSLNYGYTF. CDR3 coding DNA: TGTGCCAGCTCGGACAGCTCCCTTAACTATGGCTACACCTTC.